This T cell receptor beta chain originates from a study of CD8+ T cells in alopecia areata. Study-level results: Normal scalp showed lower clonality than lesional scalp, especially alopecia totalis/universalis.

As to this clone: Its antigen is undetermined.

Germline CDR1 SGHDN, CDR2 FVKESK. The V end was cut by 0 bases, the J end by 8 bases, with 10 bases between. This CDR3 contains 13 residues. Isolated RNA was reverse transcribed into cDNA used as the sequencing template. The data were produced by immunoSEQ multiplex PCR, yet TCRdb's version contains in-frame clones alone and is incomplete. Seen here are fewer than 250,000 clones, around two fifths observed once, and the top ten hold 0.48%. The treatment: oral pan-JAK inhibitor, 5-10 mg twice daily. Individuals with alopecia areata gave both lesional scalp punch biopsies and peripheral blood for collection.

The sample was CD4+ T cells sorted from blood, taken around week 31, from a patient treated with tofacitinib. The V call is TRBV14, the J call TRBJ1-2; no definite D call. The clonotype comes from a human donor with alopecia areata. The chain's CDR3 is CASSQEGYSGYTF. The DNA for the CDR3 is TGTGCCAGCAGCCAAGAAGGATATTCAGGCTACACCTTC.